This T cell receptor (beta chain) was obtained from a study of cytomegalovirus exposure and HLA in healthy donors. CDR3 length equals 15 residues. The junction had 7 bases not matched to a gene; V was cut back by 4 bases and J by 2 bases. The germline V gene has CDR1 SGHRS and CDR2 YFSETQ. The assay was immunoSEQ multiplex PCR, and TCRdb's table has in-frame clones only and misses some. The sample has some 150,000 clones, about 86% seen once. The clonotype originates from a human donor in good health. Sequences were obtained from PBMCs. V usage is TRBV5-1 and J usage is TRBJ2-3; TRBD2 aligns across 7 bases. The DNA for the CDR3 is TGCGCCAGCAGCCCGGGACTACCGAACACAGATACGCAGTATTTT. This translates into CASSPGLPNTDTQYF.